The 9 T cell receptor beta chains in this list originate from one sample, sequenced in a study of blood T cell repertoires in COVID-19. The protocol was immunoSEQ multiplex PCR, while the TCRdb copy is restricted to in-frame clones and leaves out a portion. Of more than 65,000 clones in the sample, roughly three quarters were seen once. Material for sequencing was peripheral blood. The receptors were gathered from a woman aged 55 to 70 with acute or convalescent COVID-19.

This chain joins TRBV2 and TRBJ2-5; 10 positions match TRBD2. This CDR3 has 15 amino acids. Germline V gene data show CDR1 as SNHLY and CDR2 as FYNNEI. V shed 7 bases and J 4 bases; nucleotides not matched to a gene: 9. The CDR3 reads CASTSSGGAGETQYF. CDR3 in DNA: TGTGCCAGCACGTCAAGCGGGGGGGCCGGAGAGACCCAGTACTTC.

The CDR3 bases are TGTGCCAGCAGCTTAGCTTCGTCCGGGAGCACCGGGGAGCTGTTTTTT. Translated, it gives CASSLASSGSTGELFF. The rearrangement links TRBV11-3 to TRBJ2-2; a possible D gene is TRBD2 (6 bases). Germline CDR1 is SGHNT and CDR2 is YENEEA. V was pared by 1 base and J by 4 bases, with 13 bases between. This CDR3 is built from 16 residues.

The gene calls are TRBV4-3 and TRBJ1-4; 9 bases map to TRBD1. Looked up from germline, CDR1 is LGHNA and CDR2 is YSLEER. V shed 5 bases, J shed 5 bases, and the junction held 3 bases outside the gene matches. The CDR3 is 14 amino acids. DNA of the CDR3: TGCGCCAGCAGCTCCGGGACAGGGAATGAAAAACTGTTTTTT. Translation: CASSSGTGNEKLFF.

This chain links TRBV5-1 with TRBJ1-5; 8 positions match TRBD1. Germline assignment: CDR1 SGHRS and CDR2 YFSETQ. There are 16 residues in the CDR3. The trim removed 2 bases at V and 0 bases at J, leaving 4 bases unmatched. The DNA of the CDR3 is TGCGCCAGCAGCTTCTGGACAGGGTATAGCAATCAGCCCCAGCATTTT. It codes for CASSFWTGYSNQPQHF.

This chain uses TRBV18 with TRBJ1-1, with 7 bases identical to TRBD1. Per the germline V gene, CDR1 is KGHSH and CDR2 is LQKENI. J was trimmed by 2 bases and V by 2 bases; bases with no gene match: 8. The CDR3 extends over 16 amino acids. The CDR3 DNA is TGTGCCAGCTCACCATCTCGGACAGGACTTAACACTGAAGCTTTCTTT. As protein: CASSPSRTGLNTEAFF. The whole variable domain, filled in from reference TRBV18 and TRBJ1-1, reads NAGVMQNPRHLVRRRGQEARLRCSPMKGHSHVYWYRQLPEEGLKFMVYLQKENIIDESGMPKERFSAEFPKEGPSILRIQQVVRGDSAAYFCASSPSRTGLNTEAFFGQGTRLTVV.

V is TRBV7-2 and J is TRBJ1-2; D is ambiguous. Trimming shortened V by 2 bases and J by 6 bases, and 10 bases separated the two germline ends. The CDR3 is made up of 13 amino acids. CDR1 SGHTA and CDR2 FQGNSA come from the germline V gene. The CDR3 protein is CASSLTRSDGYTF. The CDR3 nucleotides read TGTGCCAGCAGCTTAACAAGAAGTGATGGCTACACCTTC.

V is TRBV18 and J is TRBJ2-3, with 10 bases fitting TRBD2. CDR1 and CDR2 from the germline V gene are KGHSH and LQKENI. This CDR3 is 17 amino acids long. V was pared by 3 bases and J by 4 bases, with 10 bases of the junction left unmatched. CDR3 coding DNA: TGTGCCAGCTCACCGGTTTCAGCGGGGGGGCCCTCAGATACGCAGTATTTT. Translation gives CASSPVSAGGPSDTQYF.

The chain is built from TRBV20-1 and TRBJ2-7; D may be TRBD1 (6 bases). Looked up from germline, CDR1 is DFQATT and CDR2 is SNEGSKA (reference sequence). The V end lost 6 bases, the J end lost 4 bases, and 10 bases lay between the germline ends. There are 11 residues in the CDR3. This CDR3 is CSATGQYEQYF. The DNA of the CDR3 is TGCAGTGCGACTGGACAGTACGAGCAGTACTTC.

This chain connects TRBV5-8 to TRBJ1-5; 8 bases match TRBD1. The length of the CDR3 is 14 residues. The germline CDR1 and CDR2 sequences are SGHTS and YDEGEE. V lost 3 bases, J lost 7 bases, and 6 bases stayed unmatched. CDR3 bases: TGTGCCAGCAGCTCGGGACAGGTGGGCCAGCCCCAGCATTTT. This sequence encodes CASSSGQVGQPQHF. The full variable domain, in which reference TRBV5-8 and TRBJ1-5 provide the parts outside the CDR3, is EAGVTQSPTHLIKTRGQQATLRCSPISGHTSVYWYQQALGLGLQFLLWYDEGEERNRGNFPPRFSGRQFPNYSSELNVNALELEDSALYLCASSSGQVGQPQHFGDGTRLSIL.